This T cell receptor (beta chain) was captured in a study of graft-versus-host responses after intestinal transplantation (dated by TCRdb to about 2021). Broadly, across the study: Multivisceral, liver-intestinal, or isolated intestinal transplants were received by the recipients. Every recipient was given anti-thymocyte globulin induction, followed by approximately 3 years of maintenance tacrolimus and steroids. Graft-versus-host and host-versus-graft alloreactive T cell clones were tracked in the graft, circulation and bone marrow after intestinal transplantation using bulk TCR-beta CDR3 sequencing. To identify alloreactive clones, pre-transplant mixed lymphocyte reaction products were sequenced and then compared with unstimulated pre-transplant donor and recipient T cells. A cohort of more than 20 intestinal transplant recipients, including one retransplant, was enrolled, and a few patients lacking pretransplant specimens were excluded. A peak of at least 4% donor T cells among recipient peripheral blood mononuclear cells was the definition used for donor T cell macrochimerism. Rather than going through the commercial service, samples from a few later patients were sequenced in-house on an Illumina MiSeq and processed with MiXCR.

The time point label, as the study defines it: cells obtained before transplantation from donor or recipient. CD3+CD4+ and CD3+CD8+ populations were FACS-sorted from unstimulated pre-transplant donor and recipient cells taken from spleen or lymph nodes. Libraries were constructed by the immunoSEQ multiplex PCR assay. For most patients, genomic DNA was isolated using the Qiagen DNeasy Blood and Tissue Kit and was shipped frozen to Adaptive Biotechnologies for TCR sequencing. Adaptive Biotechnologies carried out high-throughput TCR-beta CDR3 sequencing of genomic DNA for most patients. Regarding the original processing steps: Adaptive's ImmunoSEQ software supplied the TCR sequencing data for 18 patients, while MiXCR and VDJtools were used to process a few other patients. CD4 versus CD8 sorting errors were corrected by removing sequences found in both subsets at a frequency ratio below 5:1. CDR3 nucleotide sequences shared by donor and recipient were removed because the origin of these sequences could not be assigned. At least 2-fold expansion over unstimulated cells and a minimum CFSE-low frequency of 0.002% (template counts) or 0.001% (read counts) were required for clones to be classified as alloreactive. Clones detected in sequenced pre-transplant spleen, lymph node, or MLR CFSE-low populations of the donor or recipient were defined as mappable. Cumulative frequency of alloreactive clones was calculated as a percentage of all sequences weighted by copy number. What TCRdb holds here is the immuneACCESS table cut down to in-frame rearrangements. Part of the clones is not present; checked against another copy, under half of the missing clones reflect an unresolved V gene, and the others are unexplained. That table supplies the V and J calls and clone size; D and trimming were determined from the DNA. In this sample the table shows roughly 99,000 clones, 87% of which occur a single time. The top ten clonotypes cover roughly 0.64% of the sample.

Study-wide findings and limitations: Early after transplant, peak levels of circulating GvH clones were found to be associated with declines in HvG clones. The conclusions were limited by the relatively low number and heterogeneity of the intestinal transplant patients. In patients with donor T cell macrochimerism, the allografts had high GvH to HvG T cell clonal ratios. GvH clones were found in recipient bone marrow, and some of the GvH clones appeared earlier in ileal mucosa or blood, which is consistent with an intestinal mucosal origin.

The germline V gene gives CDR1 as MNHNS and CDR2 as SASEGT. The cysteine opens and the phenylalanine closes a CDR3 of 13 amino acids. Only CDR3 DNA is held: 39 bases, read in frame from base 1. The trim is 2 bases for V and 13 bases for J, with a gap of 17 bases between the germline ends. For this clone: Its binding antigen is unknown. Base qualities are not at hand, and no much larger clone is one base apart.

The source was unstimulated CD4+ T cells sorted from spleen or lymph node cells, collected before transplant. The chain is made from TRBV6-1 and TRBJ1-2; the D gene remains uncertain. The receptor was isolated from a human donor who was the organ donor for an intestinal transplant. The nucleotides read TGTGCCAGCAGTGAATCAGGCCCTTTTCGTCGCACCTTC. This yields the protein CASSESGPFRRTF.